This T cell receptor beta chain stems from a study of cytomegalovirus exposure and HLA in healthy donors. Trimming shortened V by 8 bases and J by 9 bases, and 20 bases separated the two germline ends. Per the germline V gene, CDR1 is SNHLY and CDR2 is FYNNEI. This CDR3 has 15 residues. Study-level results: Several of the most significant clusters were apparently associated with common viral pathogens in a later analysis. The productive fraction for most TCR beta V segments was about 90% or about 30% in an earlier analysis. Later analysis identified about 18,000 TCR beta sequences associated with HLA alleles, using a false discovery rate threshold of 0.05.

This clone came up a few times. The antigen is not known. This PCR relied on a set of 60 Vbeta primers and 13 Jbeta primers. Assay: immunoSEQ multiplex PCR; the TCRdb copy retains only in-frame clones and omits some. The sample lists almost 200,000 clones; around 79% were seen once. Sequences were obtained from PBMCs. The TCR originated in a male donor in good health and CMV-seropositive. The chain employs TRBV2 and TRBJ1-6; TRBD1 might be the D (6 bases). The CDR3 DNA follows: TGTGCCAGCGGAGCCCAAATGGGGGCTGGTTCACCCCTCCACTTT. It yields the protein CASGAQMGAGSPLHF.